What follows are 15 T cell receptor beta chains derived from one specimen sequenced in a study of response to subunit inactivated influenza vaccine. TCRdb analysed the RT-PCR reads with MiXCR anew, one entry per CDR3 protein. Among some 480,000 distinct CDR3 sequences, 11% were seen once, and the ten largest hold 12%. The sample consisted of PBMCs from blood, taken roughly 6 weeks after vaccination. The source is a man aged 50 to 59 who received an inactivated influenza vaccine.

A few counts support this clonotype. V is TRBV3-1 and J is TRBJ1-5; no clear D gene. The germline V and J ends were trimmed by 1 base and 9 bases, with 13 bases remaining between them. The CDR3 totals 14 residues. CDR1 LGHDT and CDR2 YNNKEL come from the germline V gene (reference sequence). CDR3 in amino acids: CASSQVRSVPPQHF. CDR3 DNA sequence: TGTGCCAGCAGCCAAGTGCGTTCCGTCCCGCCCCAGCATTTT.

The rearrangement joins TRBV5-1 to TRBJ2-5; D is ambiguous. Looked up from germline, CDR1 is SGHRS and CDR2 is YFSETQ. The CDR3 contains 14 residues. The V and J ends lost 0 bases and 5 bases respectively, with 11 bases between them. CDR3 protein: CASSLAGYRETQYF. Written as DNA, the CDR3 is TGCGCCAGCAGCTTGGCCGGGTATCGGGAGACCCAGTACTTC.

The gene calls are TRBV20-1 and TRBJ2-2; 7 bases are a match to TRBD1. The CDR3 sequence is 12 residues long. The germline V gene encodes CDR1 DFQATT and CDR2 SNEGSKA (reference sequence). V shed 4 bases and J 4 bases; nucleotides not matched to a gene: 0. The CDR3 is CSANRGTGELFF. The CDR3 coding sequence is TGCAGTGCTAACAGGGGCACCGGGGAGCTGTTTTTT.

This clonotype occurred many times. The rearrangement links TRBV5-6 to TRBJ2-7; D unclear. This CDR3 comprises 14 residues. The ends were cut back, 3 bases at V and 3 bases at J, with 13 bases in the middle. CDR1 and CDR2 from the germline V gene are SGHDT and YYEEEE. The CDR3 is CASSYYWQDYEQYF. CDR3 DNA: TGTGCCAGCAGCTACTATTGGCAGGACTACGAGCAGTACTTC.

This clonotype was counted only a few times. The rearrangement joins TRBV7-2 to TRBJ2-5; D not resolved. The CDR3 has 15 amino acids. Germline V lookup: CDR1 SGHTA, CDR2 FQGNSA. The germline V and J ends were trimmed by 1 base and 2 bases, with 11 bases remaining between them. The CDR3 coding sequence is TGTGCCAGCAGCTTAGTTCGGGCAGCGCAAGAGACCCAGTACTTC. Translated, it gives CASSLVRAAQETQYF.

V is TRBV4-3 and J is TRBJ2-7, with D possibly matching TRBD2 (5 bases). The CDR3 runs 15 residues. The germline V and J ends were trimmed by 0 bases and 0 bases, with 9 bases remaining between them. Germline CDR1 is LGHNA and CDR2 is YSLEER. For the CDR3, the DNA is TGCGCCAGCAGCCAAGATCACACTAGCTCCTACGAGCAGTACTTC. Its translation is CASSQDHTSSYEQYF.

There are many counts of this clonotype. This chain connects TRBV12-3 or TRBV12-4 to TRBJ1-4; D not certain. This CDR3 spans 12 amino acids. The germline V and J ends were trimmed by 6 bases and 6 bases, with 8 bases remaining between them. The CDR3 DNA sequence: TGTGCCAGCAGCCCCGGACATGAAAAACTGTTTTTT. It specifies CASSPGHEKLFF.

The count of this clonotype is one. The chain links TRBV7-2 to TRBJ1-1, with D possibly matching TRBD1 (5 bases). The V gene lost 2 bases and the J gene lost 8 bases, with 15 bases spanning the gap. The CDR3 is made up of 14 amino acids. Germline CDR1 and CDR2: SGHTA and FQGNSA. As DNA, the CDR3 is TGTGCCAGCAGCTTACCCAACTTGGGGGGAGAAGCTTTCTTT. Translated: CASSLPNLGGEAFF. The variable domain in full, completed from reference TRBV7-2 and TRBJ1-1, reads GAGVSQSPSNKVTEKGKDVELRCDPISGHTALYWYRQSLGQGLEFLIYFQGNSAPDKSGLPSDRFSAERTGGSVSTLTIQRTQQEDSAVYLCASSLPNLGGEAFFGQGTRLTVV.

This chain joins TRBV7-9 and TRBJ2-2; D gene uncertain. Germline V lookup: CDR1 SEHNR, CDR2 FQNEAQ (reference sequence). Trimming cost V 0 bases and J 6 bases, with 11 bases left between them. The CDR3 runs to 15 residues. The CDR3 sequence is CASSLAAAGAGELFF. The CDR3 nucleotides are TGTGCCAGCAGCTTAGCGGCGGCTGGGGCCGGGGAGCTGTTTTTT.

This clonotype has just a few counts. This chain connects TRBV29-1 to TRBJ1-2; 12 bases align to TRBD1. Unmatched junction bases numbered 8, after V lost 7 bases and J lost 8 bases. This CDR3 is built from 13 residues. The germline V gene has CDR1 SQVTM and CDR2 ANQGSEA. The CDR3 loop reads CSATGTGGYGYTF. CDR3 bases: TGCAGCGCCACCGGGACAGGGGGCTACGGCTACACCTTC.

Notes on this clonotype: This clone may be a read error of a much larger clone one base away. This chain links TRBV12-3 or TRBV12-4 with TRBJ2-2; a possible D gene is TRBD2 (5 bases). CDR3 size: 13 residues. CDR3 in DNA: TGTGACGACGGGGTAGGCAACACCGGGGAGCTGTTTTTT. Residues: CDDGVGNTGELFF.

In its sample, this clonotype was seen a few times. The rearrangement links TRBV7-2 to TRBJ1-1; D call uncertain. Germline CDR1 is SGHTA and CDR2 is FQGNSA. The CDR3 has 14 residues. V lost 0 bases, J lost 7 bases, and 12 bases lay in between. The CDR3 nucleotides read TGTGCCAGCAGCTTAGCGCTTGTGGGCGGTGAAGCTTTCTTT. This translates into CASSLALVGGEAFF.

The chain links TRBV12-3 or TRBV12-4 to TRBJ2-5, with 7 bases lining up with TRBD2. The CDR3 totals 14 residues. Trimming cost V 4 bases and J 5 bases; bases outside gene matches: 7. The CDR3 loop reads CASSSKGGRETQYF. The CDR3 region has the DNA TGTGCCAGCAGTTCCAAGGGAGGGAGGGAGACCCAGTACTTC.

The chain employs TRBV6-1 and TRBJ1-2; perhaps TRBD1 as D (6 bases). The CDR3 extends over 15 amino acids. Germline V gene lookup returns CDR1 MNHNS and CDR2 SASEGT. V was clipped by 5 bases and J by 0 bases, with 13 bases between them. The chain's CDR3 is CASSLPDRANYGYTF. The CDR3 region has the DNA TGTGCCAGCAGTCTCCCGGACAGAGCTAACTATGGCTACACCTTC.

The chain employs TRBV11-2 and TRBJ2-5; no reliable D call. With 1 base removed from V and 6 bases from J, the gap between germline ends came to 18 bases. CDR3 length equals 16 residues. Looked up from germline, CDR1 is SGHAT and CDR2 is FQNNGV. This CDR3 reads CASSLAFFDSLKTQYF. The DNA for the CDR3 is TGTGCCAGCAGCTTAGCCTTCTTCGACTCGTTAAAGACCCAGTACTTC.